This T cell receptor beta chain derives from a study of T cells in Graves' hyperthyroidism and ophthalmopathy. Overall study results and limits: Ophthalmopathy could be told apart from stable hyperthyroidism with a 13 V-J model. Blood samples included most of the expanded thyroid clonotypes exceeding 0.001.

Using RNA transcripts as the source, TCR beta CDR3 regions were amplified. First-round RT-PCR of the TCR CDR3 relied on the HTBI primer set. TCRdb reprocessed the multiplex PCR reads with MiXCR, giving one entry per CDR3 protein. The sample lists roughly 700,000 distinct CDR3 sequences; 35% were seen once. Graves' hyperthyroidism showing no ophthalmopathy progression within 18 months was considered stable. Recently diagnosed hyperthyroidism of less than 2 months' duration affected patients aged 18 to 65. A note on this clonotype: The antigen remains unidentified. Germline and junction disagree at one end, which may indicate a read error.

The germline gives CDR1 SNHLY, CDR2 FYNNEI. The CDR3 extends over 15 amino acids. The specimen sequenced was blood. This sequence originates from a woman aged 40 to 50 with Graves' hyperthyroidism. V is TRBV2 and J is TRBJ2-2; TRBD2 matches at 14 bases. CDR3 protein: CASLGTSGGGGKLFF. Written as DNA, the CDR3 is TGTGCCAGCCTGGGGACTAGCGGGGGTGGCGGGAAGCTGTTTTTT.